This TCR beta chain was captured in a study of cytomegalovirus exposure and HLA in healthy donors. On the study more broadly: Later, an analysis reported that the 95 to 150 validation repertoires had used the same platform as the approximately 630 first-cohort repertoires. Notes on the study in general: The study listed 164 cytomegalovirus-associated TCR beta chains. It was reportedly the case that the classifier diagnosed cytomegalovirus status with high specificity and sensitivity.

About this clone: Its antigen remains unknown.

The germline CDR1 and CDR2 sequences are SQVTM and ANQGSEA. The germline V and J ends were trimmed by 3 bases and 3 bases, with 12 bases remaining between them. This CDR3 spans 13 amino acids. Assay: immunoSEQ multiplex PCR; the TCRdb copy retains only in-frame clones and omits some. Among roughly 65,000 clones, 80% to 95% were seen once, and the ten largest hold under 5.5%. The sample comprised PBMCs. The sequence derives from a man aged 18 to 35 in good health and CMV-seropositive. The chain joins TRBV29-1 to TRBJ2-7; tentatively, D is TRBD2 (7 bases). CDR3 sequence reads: CSVEGGAFYEQYF. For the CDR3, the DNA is TGCAGCGTTGAGGGGGGGGCCTTCTACGAGCAGTACTTC.